Below, 2 T cell receptor beta chains from the same sample are listed, as sequenced in a study of T cells in Graves' hyperthyroidism and ophthalmopathy. Amplification yielded TCR beta CDR3 regions, with RNA transcripts as the source. Primed by the HTBI set, a first-round RT-PCR was run on the TCR CDR3. In TCRdb, the multiplex PCR reads were re-called with MiXCR into one record per CDR3 protein. The sample records over 650,000 distinct CDR3 sequences, about 45% being singletons. Sequenced: peripheral blood or thyroid tissue (not recorded which). These receptors came from an adult man with Graves' disease, either hyperthyroidism or ophthalmopathy (not recorded which).

A remark on this clonotype: The CDR3 end shows no conserved phenylalanine or tryptophan, and so a read error is likely. J is TRBJ2-3 and V is TRBV15, with 8 bases lining up with TRBD1. Trimming cost V 1 base and J 2 bases; bases outside gene matches: 2. The CDR3 covers 15 residues. Germline V lookup: CDR1 LNHNV, CDR2 YYDKDF (reference sequence). The CDR3 spells CATSRGQGLTDTQYY. The CDR3 DNA follows: TGTGCCACCAGCAGAGGACAGGGGCTCACAGATACGCAGTATTAT.

This clonotype came up a few times. The rearrangement links TRBV4-1 to TRBJ1-4; 7 nucleotides match TRBD1. Germline lookup yields CDR1 MGHRA and CDR2 YSYEKL. With V trimmed by 1 base and J by 3 bases, 5 bases remained unmatched. The CDR3 sequence is 16 residues long. The CDR3 loop is CASSQVEDRSNEKLFF. For the CDR3, the DNA is TGCGCCAGCAGCCAAGTTGAGGACAGGTCTAATGAAAAACTGTTTTTT.